The rows below give T cell receptor beta chains drawn from one sample of a study of spatial heterogeneity in lung cancer. TCRdb re-analysed the 5' RACE reads in MiXCR, keeping a single row per CDR3 protein. The sample lists fewer than 15,000 distinct CDR3 sequences; approximately 3% were seen once. Sequencing was performed on lung tumor tissue, taken at surgery. These receptor sequences come from a male donor with early-stage non-small cell lung cancer. Each CDR3 is given with its conserved first and last residue. Part of the rows lack a size; the others show once, few, many or a class for expanded clones.

TRBJ2-1,TRBV12-3/TRBV12-4,many,CASSPSTNEQFF
TRBJ1-4,TRBV7-6,many,CASSLLPSGINEKLFF
TRBJ1-5,TRBV7-2,many,CASSSTGSAQHF
TRBJ2-2,TRBV27,many,CASSLRGTSGGSNTGELFF
TRBJ2-5,TRBV5-8,many,CASSFRAGGPGTQYF
TRBJ1-5,TRBV9,many,CASSEQGDQPQHF
TRBJ1-6,TRBV12-2,medium-sized,CASPRRTDNSPLHF
TRBJ1-4,TRBV4-2,many,CASSQERSLGQQGRVRSNEKLFF
TRBJ2-7,TRBV11-2,.,CASSLDRQGAHEQYF
TRBJ1-1,TRBV3-1,many,CASSRVGGDTEAFF
TRBJ1-4,TRBV7-9,.,CASCRTATNEKLFF
TRBJ2-5,TRBV28,medium-sized,CASSGDESQETQYF
TRBJ2-3,TRBV7-2,many,CASSLRPLGASTDTQYF
TRBJ2-7,TRBV7-3,many,CASSLPDRDRGHEQYF
TRBJ1-5,TRBV7-6,many,CASSSQGGQPQHF
TRBJ1-5,TRBV6-5,many,CASRRAGQGLISNQPQHF
TRBJ1-5,TRBV27,many,CASSLVGQPQHF
TRBJ1-2,TRBV5-1,many,CASRNGEGGYTF
TRBJ1-6,TRBV7-7,many,CASSPGQNSPLHF
TRBJ2-2,TRBV6-4,many,CASSDGDTGELFF
TRBJ1-1,TRBV5-4,few,CASSLAYGMNTEAFF
TRBJ1-1,TRBV3-1,medium-sized,CASSQVSLQMNTEAFF
TRBJ1-1,TRBV7-2,many,CASSLKTTPSPLEAFF
TRBJ1-1,TRBV9,many,CASSVGALNTEAFF
TRBJ2-7,TRBV5-1,many,CASTLGQTQAYEQYF
TRBJ1-1,TRBV5-1,many,CASSLGAQGASTEAFF
TRBJ2-1,TRBV3-1,many,CASSQVSFITGFQGAHEQFF
TRBJ1-1,TRBV3-1,.,CASSQASSASTEAFF
TRBJ2-5,TRBV5-1,many,CASSLQAGVQETQYF
TRBJ1-2,TRBV5-6,many,CASSLVQGARYGYTF
TRBJ1-1,TRBV6-2/TRBV6-3,.,CASSYSEGLSTEAFF
TRBJ1-2,TRBV6-5,many,CASSPNEGQGANGYTF
TRBJ2-7,TRBV6-1,many,CASGYRDRGFDEQYF
TRBJ2-2,TRBV29-1,many,CSVGHRVSTGELFF
TRBJ2-5,TRBV18,few,CASSLGVYLEKETQYF
TRBJ2-3,TRBV7-2,many,CASSLGPSGATDTQYF
TRBJ1-6,TRBV28,many,CASSTTVGNNSPLHF
TRBJ1-5,TRBV10-3,few,CAISEGGGAGNQPQHF
TRBJ1-5,TRBV12-5,medium-sized,CASSSFSGQGFRQPQHF
TRBJ2-1,TRBV4-2,many,CASSATASGGYNEQFF
TRBJ2-7,TRBV28,many,CASSSGGFLDYEQYF
TRBJ2-3,TRBV28,medium-sized,CASRGLAQYF
TRBJ2-5,TRBV7-2,many,CASSPGTGGAKETQYF
TRBJ1-5,TRBV2,many,CASSPSMGGNQPQHF
TRBJ1-6,TRBV25-1,many,CASKSSGPRMGNSPLHF
TRBJ2-3,TRBV20-1,many,CSARGLAGGREDTQYF
TRBJ1-6,TRBV20-1,many,CSASGYNSPLHF
TRBJ2-4,TRBV4-3,.,CASSQDRGLDMQYF
TRBJ2-5,TRBV5-1,many,CASSLLTGETQYF
TRBJ2-1,TRBV12-3/TRBV12-4,many,CASSSRDRGGNEQFF
TRBJ1-2,TRBV6-1,many,CASSETVGYYGYTF
TRBJ2-7,TRBV5-1,many,CASRHRETYEQYF
TRBJ1-5,TRBV27,many,CASSRTGNQPQHF
TRBJ2-7,TRBV7-9,many,CASSRTGSLNEQYF
TRBJ1-2,TRBV27,many,CASSPAGGVYGYTF